The TCR beta chain described here comes from a study of metastatic and nonmetastatic thyroid tumors. This clone was detected many times. TCRdb reanalyzed the PCR reads via MiXCR. The profile shows roughly 40,000 clones, roughly 16% of them singletons. Every patient was untreated before thyroid surgery. This receptor was obtained from a female donor with papillary thyroid cancer or a benign thyroid nodule (not recorded which). Some clones in this sample may be carry-over from other donors' samples. Sequenced sample: blood.

The CDR3 sequence is CASSLLAENSPLHF. The CDR3 bases are TGCGCCAGCAGCTTGCTTGCAGAAAATTCACCCCTCCACTTT. The rearrangement links TRBV5-1 to TRBJ1-6; D is unclear. The CDR3 sequence is 14 residues long. Germline loops: CDR1 SGHRS, CDR2 YFSETQ. The V end was cut by 1 base, the J end by 7 bases, with 9 bases between.